The entry below describes one T cell receptor beta chain. In the original analysis: For nucleated cells, counts were estimated from reference gene primer amplification. This table comes from immunoSEQ multiplex PCR, and its TCRdb copy is limited to in-frame clones, with some not included. D and trimming were read from the DNA, whereas the V and J calls and clone size are those reported in that table. The data hold 30,000 to 40,000 clones, with approximately 80% observed a single time. These data originate in a study of blood T cell repertoires in COVID-19. About the study: Nucleic acid was either cDNA or gDNA, and it came from T cells, B-cell-depleted T cells, or PBMCs.

Trimming cost V 5 bases and J 10 bases; bases outside gene matches: 11. Germline lookup yields CDR1 SGHNT and CDR2 YENEEA. CDR3 length: 15 amino acids. The sequenced sample consisted of peripheral blood. The sequence came from a man in his fifties or sixties with active COVID-19. This sequence joins TRBV11-3 and TRBJ2-1, with 10 bases fitting TRBD2. CDR3 region: CASSPVAGGETEQFF. CDR3 sequence (DNA): TGTGCCAGCAGCCCCGTAGCGGGGGGAGAAACGGAGCAGTTCTTC.